This T cell receptor (beta chain) was sequenced in a study of brain T cells in children with intractable seizures. The V and J ends lost 4 bases and 0 bases, in that order; junction bases with no gene match: 1. CDR3 size: 15 residues. The V gene's germline CDR1 is SQVTM and CDR2 ANQGSEA. TCRdb's table, derived via immunoSEQ multiplex PCR, lists solely in-frame clones and lacks some. The sample lists about 350,000 clones, over 90% occurring once. Study-wide results and caveats: Absence of clones before surgery may stem from lower sequencing depth.

As to time point: blood from clinic visit 5 months post-surgery; TSC patient then seizure free. With respect to this clone: No antigen is known for it.

V usage is TRBV29-1 and J usage is TRBJ2-1; 12 bases agree with TRBD2. The origin of this receptor is a boy under two years old with tuberous sclerosis and intractable seizures. Sample: peripheral blood, taken about 5 months after surgery. In DNA, the CDR3 is TGCAGCGTTGGGACTAGCGGGGTCTCCTACAATGAGCAGTTCTTC. Amino acid sequence: CSVGTSGVSYNEQFF.